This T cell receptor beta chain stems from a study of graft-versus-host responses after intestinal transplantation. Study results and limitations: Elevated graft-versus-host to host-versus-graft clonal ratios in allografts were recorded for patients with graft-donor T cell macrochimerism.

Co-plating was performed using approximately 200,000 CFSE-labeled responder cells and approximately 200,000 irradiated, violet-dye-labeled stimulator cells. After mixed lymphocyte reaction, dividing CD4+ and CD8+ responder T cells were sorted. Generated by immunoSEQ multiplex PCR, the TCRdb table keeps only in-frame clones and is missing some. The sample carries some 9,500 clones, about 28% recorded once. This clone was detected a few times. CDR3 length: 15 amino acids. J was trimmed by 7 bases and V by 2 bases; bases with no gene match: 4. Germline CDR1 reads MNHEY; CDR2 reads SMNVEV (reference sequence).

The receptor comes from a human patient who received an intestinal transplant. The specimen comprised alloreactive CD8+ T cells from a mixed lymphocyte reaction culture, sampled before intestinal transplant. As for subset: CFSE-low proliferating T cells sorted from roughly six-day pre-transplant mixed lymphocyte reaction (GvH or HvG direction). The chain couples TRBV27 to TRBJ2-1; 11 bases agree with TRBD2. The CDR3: CASSLGTSGYNEQFF. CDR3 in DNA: TGTGCCAGCAGTTTAGGGACTAGCGGCTATAATGAGCAGTTCTTC.